The sequence of this T cell receptor (beta chain) was determined in a study of cytomegalovirus exposure and HLA in healthy donors. Study observations and caveats: In a later analysis, an Asian-associated ancestry cluster reportedly showed fewer N-insertions than the roughly 700-donor mean.

This CDR3 is 13 amino acids long. V trimming: 3 bases; J trimming: 4 bases; junction bases outside the gene matches: 3. CDR1 is SGHNT, CDR2 YYREEE, per germline (reference sequence). Primers included in the PCR were 60 Vbeta and 13 Jbeta primers. The table came from immunoSEQ multiplex PCR; TCRdb's copy has only in-frame clones and leaves some out. The data contain about 180,000 clones, approximately 84% of them singletons. This clone was detected only a few times. Its antigen is still unknown. This receptor was taken from a girl aged 10-17 years in good health and CMV-seropositive. The sequenced sample consisted of PBMCs. The V and J genes are TRBV5-4 and TRBJ2-5, with 7 bases aligning to TRBD2. The chain's CDR3 is CASSWDYAETQYF. CDR3 nucleotide sequence: TGTGCCAGCAGCTGGGACTATGCAGAGACCCAGTACTTC.